Sequencing of this T cell receptor beta chain was carried out in a study of blood T cell repertoires in COVID-19. Looking at the study overall: T cells, B-cell-depleted T cells, or PBMCs provided the cDNA or gDNA that served as material.

The V and J ends lost 0 bases and 4 bases respectively, with 13 bases between them. CDR1 is MNHEY and CDR2 is SVGAGI in the germline V gene. There are 15 residues in the CDR3. The assay was immunoSEQ multiplex PCR, and TCRdb's table has in-frame clones only and misses some. The sample includes 10,000 to 15,000 clones, roughly 80% of them seen just once. This sequence originates from a human donor in a cohort sampled during active COVID-19. The sample consisted of peripheral blood. This chain uses TRBV6-5 with TRBJ2-7; D unresolved. The CDR3 loop is CASSYSSLSAYEQYF. CDR3 DNA sequence: TGTGCCAGCAGTTACTCGTCCCTCTCAGCGTACGAGCAGTACTTC.